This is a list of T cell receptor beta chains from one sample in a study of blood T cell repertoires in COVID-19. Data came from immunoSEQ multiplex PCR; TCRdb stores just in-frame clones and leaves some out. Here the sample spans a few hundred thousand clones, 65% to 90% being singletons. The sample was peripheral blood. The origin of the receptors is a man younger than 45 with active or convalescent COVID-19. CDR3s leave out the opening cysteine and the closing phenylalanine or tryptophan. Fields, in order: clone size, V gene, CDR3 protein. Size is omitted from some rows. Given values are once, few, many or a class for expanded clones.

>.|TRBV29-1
SVSSHTGELF
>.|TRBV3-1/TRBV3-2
ASSQVAGDHSYEQY
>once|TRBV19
ASTSRGGEGYNEQF
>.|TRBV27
ASSLYGHEVESNQPQH
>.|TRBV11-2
ASSLGVSRANTIY
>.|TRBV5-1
ASSLAGTGYRDTQY
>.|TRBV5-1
ASSSDWGYEQF
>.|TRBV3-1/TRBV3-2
ARARGGIGRSVAEAF
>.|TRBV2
ASSETDSFYGYT
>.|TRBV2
ASSGQLTGDQPQH
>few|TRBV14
ASSHTGTGLKLF
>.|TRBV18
ASSRTGLKRGTEAF
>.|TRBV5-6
ASRSQGGSYEQY
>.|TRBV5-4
ASNRGGQETQY
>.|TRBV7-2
ASSLGFQSPLH
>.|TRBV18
ASSPPGSNQPQH
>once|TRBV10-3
AISAGGSGYGYT
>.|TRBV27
ASSLSDRDEQY
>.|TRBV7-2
ASSPGQRTGEQY
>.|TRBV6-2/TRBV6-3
ASSDSRETQY
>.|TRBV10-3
AIKALGIGTEAF
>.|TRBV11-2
ASSDILAGGPSSYEQY
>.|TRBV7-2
ASSSNSPLH
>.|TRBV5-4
ASSSSNPPGELF